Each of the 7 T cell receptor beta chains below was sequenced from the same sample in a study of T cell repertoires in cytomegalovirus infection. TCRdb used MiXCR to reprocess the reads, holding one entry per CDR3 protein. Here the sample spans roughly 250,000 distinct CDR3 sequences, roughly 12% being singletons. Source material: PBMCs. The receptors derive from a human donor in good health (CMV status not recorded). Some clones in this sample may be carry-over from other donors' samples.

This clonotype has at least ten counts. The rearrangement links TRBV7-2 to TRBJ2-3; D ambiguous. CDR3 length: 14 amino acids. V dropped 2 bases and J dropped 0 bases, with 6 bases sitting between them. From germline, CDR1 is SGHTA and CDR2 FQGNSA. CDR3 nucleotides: TGTGCCAGCAGCTTATATGGCAGCACAGATACGCAGTATTTT. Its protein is CASSLYGSTDTQYF.

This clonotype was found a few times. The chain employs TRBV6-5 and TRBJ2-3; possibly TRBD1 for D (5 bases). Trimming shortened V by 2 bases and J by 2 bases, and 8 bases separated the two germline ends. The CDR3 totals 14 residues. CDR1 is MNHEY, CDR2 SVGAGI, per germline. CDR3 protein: CASSYTGSTDTQYF. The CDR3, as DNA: TGTGCCAGCAGTTACACAGGATCCACAGATACGCAGTATTTT.

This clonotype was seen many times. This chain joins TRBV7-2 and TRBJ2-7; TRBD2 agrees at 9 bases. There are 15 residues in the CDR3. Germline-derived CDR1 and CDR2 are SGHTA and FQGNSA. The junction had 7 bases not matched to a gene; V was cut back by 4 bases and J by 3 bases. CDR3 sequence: CASSSRTSVNYEQYF. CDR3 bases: TGTGCCAGCAGCTCTCGGACTAGCGTGAACTACGAGCAGTACTTC.

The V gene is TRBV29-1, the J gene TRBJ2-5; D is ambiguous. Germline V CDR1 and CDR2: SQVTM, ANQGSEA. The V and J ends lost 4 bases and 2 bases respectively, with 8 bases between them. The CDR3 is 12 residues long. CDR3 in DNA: TGCAGCGTTGGGCAGTTACAAGAGACCCAGTACTTC. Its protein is CSVGQLQETQYF.

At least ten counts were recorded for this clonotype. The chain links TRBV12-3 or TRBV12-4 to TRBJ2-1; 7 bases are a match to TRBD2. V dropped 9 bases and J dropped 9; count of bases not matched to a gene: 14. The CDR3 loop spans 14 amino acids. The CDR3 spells CASAIGLERAEQFF. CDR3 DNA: TGTGCCAGTGCTATTGGACTAGAGAGGGCTGAGCAGTTCTTC.

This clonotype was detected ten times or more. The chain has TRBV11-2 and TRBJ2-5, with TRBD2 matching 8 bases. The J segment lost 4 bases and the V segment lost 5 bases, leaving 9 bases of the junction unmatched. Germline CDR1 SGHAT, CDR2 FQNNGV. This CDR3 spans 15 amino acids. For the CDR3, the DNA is TGTGCCAGCAGCCCTGGAAGCGGGAGAATAGAGACCCAGTACTTC. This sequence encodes CASSPGSGRIETQYF.

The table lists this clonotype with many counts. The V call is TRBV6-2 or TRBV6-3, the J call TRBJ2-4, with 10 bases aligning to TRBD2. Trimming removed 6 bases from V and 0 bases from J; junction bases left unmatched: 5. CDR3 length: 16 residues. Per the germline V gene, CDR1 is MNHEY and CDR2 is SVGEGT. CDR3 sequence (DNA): TGTGCCAGCAGCACCGGGACTAGCGAAGCCAAAAACATTCAGTACTTC. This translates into CASSTGTSEAKNIQYF.